What follows is one T cell receptor (beta chain) and its context. During active infection, Seattle patients enrolled and were then monitored through disease. The data stem from a study of blood T cell repertoires in COVID-19. Looking at the study overall: Acute and convalescent COVID-19 specimens originated in the United States, Italy and Spain. The analysed material was cDNA or gDNA that came from T cells, B-cell-depleted T cells, or PBMCs.

The authors' processing: The authors estimated nucleated cell counts from reference gene primer amplification. TCRdb's copy holds only in-frame clones and misses some; the assay was immunoSEQ multiplex PCR. V, J and clone size are those of that table, while D and trimming were read from the DNA. Of 150,000 to 200,000 clones listed, roughly 90% are singletons. V shed 0 bases and J shed 2 bases, with 8 bases lying between them. Germline V gene data show CDR1 as LNHDA and CDR2 as SQIVND (reference sequence). The CDR3 is made up of 14 amino acids. The rearrangement joins TRBV19 to TRBJ2-7; D possibly corresponds to TRBD2 (6 bases). The TCR sequence derives from a man aged 25 to 40 with COVID-19, enrolled during active disease. Sequenced sample: peripheral blood. CDR3 nucleotides: TGTGCCAGTAGTATAGATAGCGGTCCCTACGAGCAGTACTTC. Its translation is CASSIDSGPYEQYF.